The 8 T cell receptor beta chains presented below share a single source sample, sequenced in a study of blood T cells in healthy people across ages. Next came a second PCR, run for about 6 to 11 cycles, which used a sample-barcoded 5' primer along with a J-beta primer mix. TCRdb re-called the 5' RACE reads through MiXCR, storing one row per CDR3 protein. The sample yields 1.5 million or so distinct CDR3 sequences, about 40% seen once. Sequencing was carried out using blood. The receptor source for this set is a woman in her late teens or twenties in good health.

This sequence joins TRBV6-6 and TRBJ2-7; tentative D call: TRBD1 (6 bases). V was pared by 4 bases and J by 9 bases, with 22 bases between. This CDR3 has 15 residues. In germline, CDR1 is MNHNY, CDR2 SVGAGI (reference sequence). Written as DNA, the CDR3 is TGTGCCAGCAGTTCGGGAACAGGGACCCGCTGGGGGCAGTACTTC. Encoded protein: CASSSGTGTRWGQYF.

As for this clonotype: A clone one base away is much larger, so this may be a read error. The chain employs TRBV18 and TRBJ2-3, with 9 positions matching TRBD2. From germline, CDR1 is KGHSH and CDR2 LQKENI. CDR3 size: 15 residues. V lost 2 bases and J lost 6; bases outside the gene matches: 6. CDR3 nucleotides: TGTGCCAGCTCACCAGAGCGGGGGGCCGTGGATACGCAGTATTTT. This encodes CASSPERGAVDTQYF.

This clonotype was found a few times. J is TRBJ2-5 and V is TRBV2; 8 bases are a match to TRBD2. Trimming at V came to 8 bases and at J to 1 base, leaving 6 bases not matched to a gene. CDR1 is SNHLY and CDR2 is FYNNEI in the germline V gene. CDR3 size: 14 residues. CDR3 sequence: CASSGLGFQETQYF. The DNA of the CDR3 is TGTGCCAGCTCGGGACTAGGGTTCCAAGAGACCCAGTACTTC.

The chain couples TRBV30 to TRBJ1-5, with 8 nucleotides matching TRBD1. This CDR3 spans 15 amino acids. V was pared by 2 bases and J by 5 bases, with 8 bases of the junction left unmatched. The germline gives CDR1 GTSNPN, CDR2 SVGIG (reference sequence). This CDR3 reads CAWSPGQGNYQPQHF. CDR3 in DNA: TGTGCCTGGAGTCCTGGACAGGGAAACTATCAGCCCCAGCATTTT.

This clonotype showed up just a few times. The CDR3 spells CASIQRDSSYEQYF. The DNA of the CDR3 is TGTGCCAGCATTCAGCGGGATAGCTCCTACGAGCAGTACTTC. The chain has TRBV2 and TRBJ2-7; 7 bases match TRBD2. Trimming at V came to 7 bases and at J to 0 bases, leaving 6 bases not matched to a gene. The CDR3 is 14 residues long. CDR1 is SNHLY and CDR2 is FYNNEI in the germline V gene.

This clonotype was seen repeatedly, ten times or more. This sequence joins TRBV4-1 and TRBJ2-1; no clear D gene. Per the germline V gene, CDR1 is MGHRA and CDR2 is YSYEKL. Trimming removed 0 bases from V and 11 bases from J, with 17 bases in between. This CDR3 has 15 residues. The CDR3 coding sequence is TGCGCCAGCAGCCAAGATCGGATTGACCAAGTTAAGCAGTTCTTC. It specifies CASSQDRIDQVKQFF.

This clonotype was seen a few times. V is TRBV9 and J is TRBJ2-3; TRBD2 matches 10 bases. Germline CDR1 and CDR2: SGDLS and YYNGEE. The CDR3 is 16 amino acids. V gave up 7 bases and J gave up 2 bases; unmatched junction bases: 10. CDR3 DNA sequence: TGTGCCAGCTCCCGGCCCAGCGGGGGGGACACAGATACGCAGTATTTT. Its protein product is CASSRPSGGDTDTQYF.

The table lists this clonotype with a few counts. J is TRBJ1-2 and V is TRBV6-1; D remains ambiguous. The V and J ends lost 2 bases and 4 bases respectively, with 14 bases between them. This CDR3 is built from 15 residues. Germline-derived CDR1 and CDR2 are MNHNS and SASEGT. CDR3 residues: CASSEMGMGFYGYTF. The CDR3 bases are TGTGCCAGCAGTGAAATGGGGATGGGCTTCTATGGCTACACCTTC.